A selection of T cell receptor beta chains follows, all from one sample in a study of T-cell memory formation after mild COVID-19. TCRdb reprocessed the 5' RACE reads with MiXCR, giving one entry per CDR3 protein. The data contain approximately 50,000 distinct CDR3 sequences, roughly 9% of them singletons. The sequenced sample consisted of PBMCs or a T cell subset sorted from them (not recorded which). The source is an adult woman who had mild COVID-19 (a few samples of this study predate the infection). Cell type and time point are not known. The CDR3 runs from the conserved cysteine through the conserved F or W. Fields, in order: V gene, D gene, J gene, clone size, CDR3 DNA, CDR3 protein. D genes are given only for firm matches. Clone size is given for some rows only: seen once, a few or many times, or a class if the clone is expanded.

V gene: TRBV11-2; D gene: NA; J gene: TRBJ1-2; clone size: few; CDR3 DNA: TGTGCCAGCAGCTTAGAAGGTCCAGGGACGTATGGCTACACCTTC; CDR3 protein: CASSLEGPGTYGYTF
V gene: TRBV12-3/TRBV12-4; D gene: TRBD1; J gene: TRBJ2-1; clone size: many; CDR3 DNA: TGTGCCAGCAGTCCCGGGACAGTCTCGGGTGAGCAGTTCTTC; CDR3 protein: CASSPGTVSGEQFF
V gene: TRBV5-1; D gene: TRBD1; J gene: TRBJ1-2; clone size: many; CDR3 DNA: TGCGCCAGCAGCTTGTCCGGGACAGGGGTTAGCTACACCTTC; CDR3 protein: CASSLSGTGVSYTF
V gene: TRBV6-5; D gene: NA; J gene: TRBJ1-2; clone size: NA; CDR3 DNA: TGTGCCAGCGGCCGAGGACAGTTAACTTTCGGCTACACCTTC; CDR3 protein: CASGRGQLTFGYTF
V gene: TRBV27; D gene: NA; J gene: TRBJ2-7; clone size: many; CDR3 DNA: TGTGCCAGCAGTTTCGGGGTCTGGGGCTACGAGCAGTACTTC; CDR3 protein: CASSFGVWGYEQYF
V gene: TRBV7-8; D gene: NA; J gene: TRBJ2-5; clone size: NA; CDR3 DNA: TGTGCCAGCAGCTTCGCGACAGGCGGGGTAGAGACCCAGTACTTC; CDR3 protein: CASSFATGGVETQYF
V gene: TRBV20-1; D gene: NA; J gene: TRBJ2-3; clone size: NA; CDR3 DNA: TGCAGTGCTAGGTCTATACTCGGTACGGCCTCCACAGATACGCAGTATTTT; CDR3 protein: CSARSILGTASTDTQYF
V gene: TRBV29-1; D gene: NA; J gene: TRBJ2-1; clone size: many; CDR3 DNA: TGCAGCGGAGGAAGGCAGGGTATGAATGAGCAGTTCTTC; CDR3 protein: CSGGRQGMNEQFF
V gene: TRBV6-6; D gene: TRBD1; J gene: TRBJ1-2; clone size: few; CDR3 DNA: TGTGCCAGCAGGTATGGGACAGTGGATGGCTACACCTTC; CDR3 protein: CASRYGTVDGYTF
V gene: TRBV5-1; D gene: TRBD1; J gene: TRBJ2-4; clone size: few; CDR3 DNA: TGCGCCAGCAGCGATGACAGGGGGATAAGCATTCAGTACTTC; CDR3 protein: CASSDDRGISIQYF
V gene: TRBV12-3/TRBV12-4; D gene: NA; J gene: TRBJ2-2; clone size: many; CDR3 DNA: TGTGCCAGCAGTTTAGCAAGAAGCACCGGGGAGCTGTTTTTT; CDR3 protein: CASSLARSTGELFF
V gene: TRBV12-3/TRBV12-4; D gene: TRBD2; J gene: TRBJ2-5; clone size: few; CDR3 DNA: TGTGCCAGCAGTTTACGCGGGAGTCCATCTATTGAGACCCAGTACTTC; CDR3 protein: CASSLRGSPSIETQYF
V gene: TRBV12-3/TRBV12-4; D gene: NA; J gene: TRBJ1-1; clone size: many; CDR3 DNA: TGTGCCAGCAGAGCCTCGGTGAACACTGAAGCTTTCTTT; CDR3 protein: CASRASVNTEAFF
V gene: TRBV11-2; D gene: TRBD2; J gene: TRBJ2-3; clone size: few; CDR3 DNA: TGTGCCAGCAGCTTAGCGGGGGGGCGCACAGATACGCAGTATTTT; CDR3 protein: CASSLAGGRTDTQYF
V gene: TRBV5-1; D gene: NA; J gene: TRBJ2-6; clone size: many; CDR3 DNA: TGCGCCAGCAGCTTGGTTTCTTCGAGTTCTGGGGCCAACGTCCTGACTTTC; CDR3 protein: CASSLVSSSSGANVLTF
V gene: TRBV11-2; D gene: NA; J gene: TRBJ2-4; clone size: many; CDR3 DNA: TGTGCCAGCAGCTTAGAAGAAAGGAACATTCAGTACTTC; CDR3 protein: CASSLEERNIQYF
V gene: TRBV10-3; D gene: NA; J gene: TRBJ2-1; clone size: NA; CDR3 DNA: TGTGCCATCAGTGAGAGCGGAGGGCTCAATGAGCAGTTCTTC; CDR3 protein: CAISESGGLNEQFF